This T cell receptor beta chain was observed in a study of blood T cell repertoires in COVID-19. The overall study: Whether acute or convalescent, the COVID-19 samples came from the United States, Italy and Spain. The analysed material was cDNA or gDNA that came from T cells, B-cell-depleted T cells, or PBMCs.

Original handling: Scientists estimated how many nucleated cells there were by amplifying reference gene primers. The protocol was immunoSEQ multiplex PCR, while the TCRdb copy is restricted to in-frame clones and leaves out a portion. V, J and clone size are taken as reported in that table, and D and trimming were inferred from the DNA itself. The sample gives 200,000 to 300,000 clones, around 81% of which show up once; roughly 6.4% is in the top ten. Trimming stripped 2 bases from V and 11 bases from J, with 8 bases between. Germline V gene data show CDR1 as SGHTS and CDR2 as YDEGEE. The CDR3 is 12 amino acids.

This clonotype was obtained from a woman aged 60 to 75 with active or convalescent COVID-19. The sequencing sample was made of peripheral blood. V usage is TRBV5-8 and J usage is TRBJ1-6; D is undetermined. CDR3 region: CASSFDAAPLHF. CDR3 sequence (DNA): TGTGCCAGCAGCTTTGACGCGGCACCCCTCCACTTT. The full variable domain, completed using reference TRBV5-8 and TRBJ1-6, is EAGVTQSPTHLIKTRGQQATLRCSPISGHTSVYWYQQALGLGLQFLLWYDEGEERNRGNFPPRFSGRQFPNYSSELNVNALELEDSALYLCASSFDAAPLHFGNGTRLTVT.